This T cell receptor beta chain stems from a study of post-analysis software for immune sequencing data. The study's findings and limits: Five or six TRBV segments, TRBV5-6, TRBV5-1 and TRBV20-1 among them, were found more frequent in patients than controls. F measure grouped same-batch samples tightly together.

The TCR beta cDNA libraries contained unique molecular identifiers. MiXCR, applied by TCRdb to the PCR reads, yields one record per CDR3 protein. The sample consists of roughly 870,000 distinct CDR3 sequences, roughly 58% of them appearing once. Notes on this clonotype: What it binds is not known.

CDR1 is SGHAT and CDR2 is FQNNGV in the germline V gene. This CDR3 has 13 residues. The germline V and J ends were trimmed by 1 base and 3 bases, with 6 bases remaining between them. The chain joins TRBV11-2 to TRBJ1-2, with D hard to call. The sample comprised blood. The clonotype was recovered from a girl between 5 and 17 years old with multiple sclerosis. CDR3 loop: CASSLAIDYGYTF. The CDR3 nucleotides are TGTGCCAGCAGCTTAGCCATAGACTATGGCTACACCTTC.